The clone carrying this T cell receptor beta chain was seen more than once but under ten times. TCRdb analysed the reads with MiXCR anew, one entry per CDR3 protein. The sample carries about 740,000 distinct CDR3 sequences, 35% to 45% recorded once. The data were obtained in a study of T cell repertoires in cytomegalovirus infection. This CDR3 contains 16 residues. Trimming removed 5 bases at V and 0 bases at J, with 17 bases between. Germline assignment: CDR1 MDHEN and CDR2 SYDVKM. Sequencing input: PBMCs. The chain couples TRBV28 to TRBJ2-7, with no clear D. The TCR sequence derives from a human donor in good health (CMV status not recorded). Some clones in this sample may be carry-over from other donors' samples. The CDR3 DNA follows: TGTGCCAGCAGTCCCTTTAAACTTAGTATCTCCTACGAGCAGTACTTC. Encoded protein: CASSPFKLSISYEQYF.